The 20 T cell receptor beta chains below were found in one sample sequenced in a study of shared clonotypes between healthy human individuals. Assay used: immunoSEQ multiplex PCR; TCRdb lists only in-frame clones, some missing. The sample carries roughly 590,000 clones, 95% recorded once. CD45RO-negative, CCR7-positively selected cells formed the naive CD8 fraction, excluding terminally differentiated effector memory CD45RA+ cells. The sequenced sample was naive CD8+ T cells sorted from blood. These TCRs come from a woman younger than 45 in good health.

This chain connects TRBV2 to TRBJ2-7, with 7 bases identical to TRBD2. Germline V gene sequence: CDR1 SNHLY, CDR2 FYNNEI. V was pared by 0 bases and J by 1 base, with 6 bases of the junction left unmatched. The CDR3 sequence is 16 residues long. The CDR3 is CASSEAAGPPSYEQYF. The DNA for the CDR3 is TGTGCCAGCAGTGAAGCAGCGGGGCCTCCTTCCTACGAGCAGTACTTC.

V is TRBV2 and J is TRBJ1-1; D might be TRBD1 (5 bases). Trimming stripped 10 bases from V and 5 bases from J, with 20 bases between. The CDR3 has 14 amino acids. CDR1 SNHLY and CDR2 FYNNEI come from the germline V gene. CDR3 nucleotides: TGTGCCAACAATGCACCCGGGACGAGAACTGAAGCTTTCTTT. This gives the protein CANNAPGTRTEAFF. The full variable domain, completed using reference TRBV2 and TRBJ1-1, is EPEVTQTPSHQVTQMGQEVILRCVPISNHLYFYWYRQILGQKVEFLVSFYNNEISEKSEIFDDQFSVERPDGSNFTLKIRSTKLEDSAMYFCANNAPGTRTEAFFGQGTRLTVV.

The chain employs TRBV10-3 and TRBJ2-1; 8 bases fit TRBD2. Germline CDR1 and CDR2: ENHRY and SYGVKD. The J segment lost 3 bases and the V segment lost 2 bases, leaving 6 bases of the junction unmatched. This CDR3 has 16 amino acids. Here the CDR3 DNA reads TGTGCCATCAGTGAGCCTAGCGGGTACTACTACAATGAGCAGTTCTTC. Amino acid sequence: CAISEPSGYYYNEQFF.

The chain employs TRBV28 and TRBJ1-2; 8 bases are shared with TRBD1. Germline V gene data show CDR1 as MDHEN and CDR2 as SYDVKM. The CDR3 is made up of 16 amino acids. V shed 1 base and J 3 bases; nucleotides not matched to a gene: 7. The CDR3 reads CASSLSLPGGYYGYTF. In DNA, the CDR3 is TGTGCCAGCAGTTTATCCCTCCCAGGGGGCTACTATGGCTACACCTTC.

This chain connects TRBV5-6 to TRBJ2-1; 9 nucleotides agree with TRBD2. CDR1 SGHDT and CDR2 YYEEEE come from the germline V gene. The CDR3 is 19 amino acids. The V gene end was trimmed by 4 bases and the J gene end by 1 base; junction bases not matched to a gene: 15. DNA for the CDR3: TGTGCCAGCAGCAATGACTTGGCGGGAGGGCCCCCATCCTACAATGAGCAGTTCTTC. Its protein product is CASSNDLAGGPPSYNEQFF.

V gene TRBV27 combines with J gene TRBJ2-1, with a weak D call TRBD1 (5 bases). Between the trimmed V and J ends, which lost 6 bases and 1 base, there was a span of 10 bases. Germline lookup yields CDR1 MNHEY and CDR2 SMNVEV (reference sequence). The CDR3 totals 14 residues. CDR3 sequence: CASSHTGSYNEQFF. DNA for the CDR3: TGTGCCAGCAGCCACACAGGATCCTACAATGAGCAGTTCTTC.

The chain recombines TRBV27 with TRBJ1-2, with D tentatively TRBD1 (5 bases). Germline CDR1 reads MNHEY; CDR2 reads SMNVEV (reference sequence). Trimming left V 2 bases short and J 7 bases short, with 14 bases between. This CDR3 region has 14 residues. In nucleotides, the CDR3 is TGTGCCAGCAGTTTACCCGGGGGAGGGAGTGGCTACACCTTC. Amino acids: CASSLPGGGSGYTF.

The V call is TRBV7-9, the J call TRBJ1-4; D call uncertain. Germline CDR1 and CDR2: SEHNR and FQNEAQ (reference sequence). Trimming pared 5 bases from V and 7 bases from J, leaving 14 bases between. CDR3 length: 14 amino acids. The CDR3 region is CASSRTGPSEKLFF. Written as DNA, the CDR3 is TGTGCCAGCAGCCGGACCGGCCCCTCTGAAAAACTGTTTTTT.

The rearrangement uses TRBV2 and TRBJ2-7; TRBD2 might be the D (6 bases). There are 13 residues in the CDR3. Germline V gene data show CDR1 as SNHLY and CDR2 as FYNNEI. Trimming took 6 bases from V and 2 from J, leaving 11 bases between them. CDR3 sequence reads: CASRGRGPYEQYF. In DNA, the CDR3 is TGTGCCAGCAGAGGGCGGGGCCCCTACGAGCAGTACTTC.

The V gene is TRBV18, the J gene TRBJ2-7; no clear D gene. From germline, CDR1 is KGHSH and CDR2 LQKENI. This CDR3 comprises 12 residues. V was cut by 9 bases and J by 6 bases, with 15 bases left in between. The CDR3 loop reads CASLRPPGEQYF. The CDR3 coding sequence is TGTGCCAGTCTCCGACCGCCTGGCGAGCAGTACTTC.

V usage is TRBV6-5 and J usage is TRBJ1-1, with D unresolved. V was cut by 7 bases and J by 4 bases, with 19 bases left in between. CDR1 and CDR2 from the germline V gene are MNHEY and SVGAGI. This CDR3 has 15 residues. DNA of the CDR3: TGTGCCAGCACTACTTGGGTGGGGAGTCGCACTGAAGCTTTCTTT. As protein: CASTTWVGSRTEAFF.

This chain links TRBV7-6 with TRBJ2-7; 10 positions agree with TRBD1. The V gene end was trimmed by 4 bases and the J gene end by 6 bases; junction bases not matched to a gene: 6. CDR1 SGHVS and CDR2 FNYEAQ come from the germline V gene. This CDR3 spans 14 amino acids. In DNA form, the CDR3 reads TGTGCCAGCAGCTGGGACAGGGGATTGGGCGAGCAGTACTTC. Translating it yields CASSWDRGLGEQYF.

V usage is TRBV13 and J usage is TRBJ2-1, with D possibly matching TRBD2 (7 bases). Germline CDR1 and CDR2: PRHDT and FYEKMQ (reference sequence). The CDR3 loop spans 16 amino acids. Trimming stripped 5 bases from V and 7 bases from J, with 21 bases between. The CDR3 loop is CASSHREGLGVNEQFF. In nucleotides, the CDR3 is TGTGCCAGCAGCCACAGGGAGGGGTTAGGAGTTAATGAGCAGTTCTTC.

The chain uses TRBV30 and TRBJ2-7; 7 nucleotides align to TRBD2. The CDR3 totals 14 residues. Trimming removed 1 base from V and 3 bases from J; junction bases left unmatched: 6. CDR1 and CDR2 from the germline V gene are GTSNPN and SVGIG (reference sequence). CDR3: CAWSASGTYYEQYF. DNA for the CDR3: TGTGCCTGGAGTGCTAGCGGTACGTACTACGAGCAGTACTTC.

V gene TRBV10-3 combines with J gene TRBJ2-7, with D perhaps matching TRBD1 (5 bases). V dropped 2 bases and J dropped 5 bases, with 13 bases sitting between them. In germline, CDR1 is ENHRY, CDR2 SYGVKD. This CDR3 has 14 amino acids. The CDR3 sequence is CAISERAGIHEQYF. The CDR3 DNA is TGTGCCATCAGTGAGAGGGCAGGGATCCACGAGCAGTACTTC.

A note on this clone: Other nucleotide sequences from this sample produce the same CDR3. The chain couples TRBV7-9 to TRBJ2-7, with no clear D. The germline V gene encodes CDR1 SEHNR and CDR2 FQNEAQ (reference sequence). The CDR3 contains 11 residues. V dropped 2 bases and J dropped 1 base, with 0 bases sitting between them. CDR3 sequence (DNA): TGTGCCAGCAGCTTATCCTACGAGCAGTACTTC. It specifies CASSLSYEQYF.

The V call is TRBV27, the J call TRBJ1-5; no firm D call. The CDR3 spans 13 residues. Trimming left V 6 bases short and J 7 bases short, with 13 bases between. CDR1 is MNHEY and CDR2 is SMNVEV in the germline V gene (reference sequence). This CDR3 is CASSWTEGQPQHF. The CDR3 DNA follows: TGTGCCAGCAGCTGGACGGAGGGCCAGCCCCAGCATTTT.

The chain uses TRBV14 and TRBJ2-7; no clear D gene. The CDR3 has 13 residues. Germline V gene sequence: CDR1 SGHDN, CDR2 FVKESK. With 2 bases removed from V and 3 bases from J, the gap between germline ends came to 8 bases. In nucleotides, the CDR3 is TGTGCCAGCAGCCAATCTCGGTTCTACGAGCAGTACTTC. Translated, it gives CASSQSRFYEQYF.

The sample holds a few counts of this clone. This rearrangement joins TRBV30 to TRBJ1-1; 8 positions match TRBD1. Germline V gene lookup returns CDR1 GTSNPN and CDR2 SVGIG (reference sequence). CDR3 length: 11 residues. Here the CDR3 reads CAEQGATEAFF. For the CDR3, the DNA is TGTGCGGAGCAGGGGGCCACTGAAGCTTTCTTT.

The rearrangement uses TRBV6-5 and TRBJ2-7; D is ambiguous. V was cut by 4 bases and J by 0 bases, with 7 bases left in between. CDR3 length: 13 residues. Germline V gene data show CDR1 as MNHEY and CDR2 as SVGAGI. DNA for the CDR3: TGTGCCAGCAGTTTTGAGAGCTCCTACGAGCAGTACTTC. Residues: CASSFESSYEQYF.